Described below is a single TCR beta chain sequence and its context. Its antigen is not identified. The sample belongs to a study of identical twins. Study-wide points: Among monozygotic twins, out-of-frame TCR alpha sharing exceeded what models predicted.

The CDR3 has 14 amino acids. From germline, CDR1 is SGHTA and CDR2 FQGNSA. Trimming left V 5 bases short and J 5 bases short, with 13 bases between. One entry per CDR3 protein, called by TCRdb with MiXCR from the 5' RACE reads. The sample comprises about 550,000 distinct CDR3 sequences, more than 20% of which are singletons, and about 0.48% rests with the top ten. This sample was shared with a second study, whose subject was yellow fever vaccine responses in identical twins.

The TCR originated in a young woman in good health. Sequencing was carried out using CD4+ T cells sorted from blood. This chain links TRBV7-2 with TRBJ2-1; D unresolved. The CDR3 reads CASSAGLINNEQFF. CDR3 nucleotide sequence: TGTGCCAGCAGCGCCGGGCTAATAAACAATGAGCAGTTCTTC.